The 4 T cell receptor beta chains below were found in one sample sequenced in a study of tissue T cells after allogeneic stem cell transplantation. Assay: immunoSEQ multiplex PCR; the TCRdb copy retains only in-frame clones and omits some. In the table there are some 47,000 clones, 73% of which are singletons. The sequencing input was sorted cells pooled from one or two spleens. The receptors derive from a pool of C57BL/6 mice in good health.

In regard to this clone: The listed genes are named as in mouse. The sequenced fragment ends 1 residue before the CDR3 boundary, so the rest is inferred from the germline J gene. The chain recombines TRBV12-1 with TRBJ1-1; D might be TRBD1 (5 bases). Trimming cost V 1 base and J 1 base, with 6 bases left between them. This CDR3 region has 13 residues. In germline, CDR1 is SGHSN, CDR2 HYEKVE. This chain's CDR3 is CASSLTENTEVFF. The covered CDR3 bases are TGTGCCAGCTCTCTGACAGAAAACACAGAAGTCTTC.

A single count supports this clone. The listed genes are named as in mouse. CDR3 sequence reads: CASSIVGSGNTLYF. CDR3 DNA, as far as it was read: TGTGCCAGCAGTATAGTGGGTTCTGGAAATACGCTCTAT. The gene calls are TRBV19 and TRBJ1-3, with D hard to call. The observed sequence ends 1 residue before the CDR3 terminus, with the missing tail filled in from the germline J gene. The CDR3 spans 14 residues. Per the germline V gene, CDR1 is FNHDT and CDR2 is SITEND (reference sequence). Between the trimmed V and J ends, which lost 0 bases and 0 bases, there was a span of 4 bases.

This clone was detected only once. Any gene name here is a mouse gene name. The CDR3 is cut off 1 residue early in the read; its end comes from the germline J gene. Other DNA variants within this sample encode the same CDR3. This chain uses TRBV13-2 with TRBJ2-3; D possibly uses TRBD1 or TRBD2 (5 bases each). This CDR3 region has 14 residues. V was shortened by 1 base and J by 0 bases, with 6 bases between the two germline ends. Germline V gene lookup returns CDR1 NNHNN and CDR2 SYGAGS (reference sequence). This CDR3 reads CASGDRGSAETLYF. CDR3 DNA, as far as it was read: TGTGCCAGCGGTGATCGGGGGAGTGCAGAAACGCTGTAT.

Turning to this clone: Gene names and germline match the mouse. The CDR3 sequence is CASGLWGSYEQYF. CDR3 bases read: TGTGCCAGCGGTCTCTGGGGGTCCTATGAACAGTAC. The chain combines TRBV13-2 with TRBJ2-7; 7 bases fit TRBD2. The read falls 1 residue short of the CDR3 end, and the missing part is taken from the germline J gene. CDR3 length: 13 residues. Germline V gene lookup returns CDR1 NNHNN and CDR2 SYGAGS (reference sequence). V was pared by 4 bases and J by 1 base, with 2 bases of the junction left unmatched.